Below, one T cell receptor beta chain is given with its context. Antigen unknown. The data stem from a study of identical twins' blood T cells. Study-level results: Shared CDR3 clonotype counts between two donors mainly tracked the product of their cloneset sizes, twins included.

V lost 6 bases and J lost 5; bases outside the gene matches: 9. Germline lookup yields CDR1 ENHRY and CDR2 SYGVKD. This CDR3 contains 14 residues. Reared together, all three twin pairs probably met the same infectious agents and vaccines. TCRdb passed the 5' RACE reads through MiXCR, listing each CDR3 protein once. Of roughly 380,000 distinct CDR3 sequences in the sample, under 30% were seen once. The sequence came from a woman aged 18-49 years in good health. The sample was PBMCs. V gene TRBV10-3 combines with J gene TRBJ1-1; 7 bases line up with TRBD1. CDR3 nucleotides: TGTGCCATCAGGAATACAGGGGTGGAGACTGAAGCTTTCTTT. The encoded protein is CAIRNTGVETEAFF.